Listed below are T cell receptor beta chains from one sample, sequenced in a study of T cells in Graves' hyperthyroidism and ophthalmopathy. TCRdb independently ran MiXCR on the multiplex PCR reads; one entry per CDR3 protein. The sample holds about 640,000 distinct CDR3 sequences, approximately 15% seen once. Sequencing was done on a sample of blood. These TCRs come from a woman aged 45 to 65 with Graves' ophthalmopathy. Both conserved end residues are trimmed from each CDR3. Size is omitted from some rows. Given values are once, few, many or a class for expanded clones.

size: many
V: TRBV11-3
J: TRBJ2-1
CDR3: ASSLDGVSGSSYNEQF

size: NA
V: TRBV30
J: TRBJ2-5
CDR3: AWSVPEGHSAETQY

size: few
V: TRBV6-1
J: TRBJ2-1
CDR3: ASQERASYNEQF

size: many
V: TRBV20-1
J: TRBJ2-3
CDR3: SARDAGPRDTQY

size: many
V: TRBV27
J: TRBJ2-4
CDR3: ASSSLAKNIQY

size: NA
V: TRBV4-3
J: TRBJ1-5
CDR3: ASSQEWDGYQPQH

size: many
V: TRBV6-1
J: TRBJ1-1
CDR3: ASSDRSLGLSEAF

size: NA
V: TRBV5-8
J: TRBJ2-2
CDR3: ASRSTSSTGELF

size: few
V: TRBV27
J: TRBJ2-7
CDR3: ASSFSAGTSYEQY

size: many
V: TRBV11-2
J: TRBJ1-5
CDR3: ASSLTGQGNQPQH

size: many
V: TRBV9
J: TRBJ2-1
CDR3: ASNDRGPINEQF

size: many
V: TRBV5-1
J: TRBJ2-7
CDR3: ASSNGLAGGPYEQY

size: many
V: TRBV28
J: TRBJ2-1
CDR3: ASNYRMGQLGYNEQF

size: NA
V: TRBV10-3
J: TRBJ2-1
CDR3: ATGGEQGDEQF

size: many
V: TRBV18
J: TRBJ2-7
CDR3: ASSPVQQVLNDEQY

size: many
V: TRBV9
J: TRBJ2-7
CDR3: ASSVETGGYEQY

size: many
V: TRBV28
J: TRBJ2-5
CDR3: ASSRRDGGRLGTQY

size: few
V: TRBV5-1
J: TRBJ2-3
CDR3: ASGSTSTDTQY

size: NA
V: TRBV6-2/TRBV6-3
J: TRBJ1-1
CDR3: ASSRGFWGLNTEAF

size: many
V: TRBV2
J: TRBJ2-2
CDR3: ASSWTRANTGELF

size: few
V: TRBV7-9
J: TRBJ2-1
CDR3: ASSNPSTVWNEQF

size: NA
V: TRBV19
J: TRBJ2-1
CDR3: ASSIFSGSLNEQF

size: many
V: TRBV3-1
J: TRBJ2-1
CDR3: ASSQGTGTTLAELYNEQF

size: NA
V: TRBV20-1
J: TRBJ1-2
CDR3: SLRGQPGGYT

size: NA
V: TRBV4-3
J: TRBJ2-7
CDR3: ASSQESARGLEQY

size: many
V: TRBV14
J: TRBJ2-3
CDR3: ASSPGLTDTQY

size: NA
V: TRBV4-3
J: TRBJ2-2
CDR3: ASRDLNTGELF

size: few
V: TRBV6-2/TRBV6-3
J: TRBJ2-1
CDR3: ASSYSDSFLGSYNEQF